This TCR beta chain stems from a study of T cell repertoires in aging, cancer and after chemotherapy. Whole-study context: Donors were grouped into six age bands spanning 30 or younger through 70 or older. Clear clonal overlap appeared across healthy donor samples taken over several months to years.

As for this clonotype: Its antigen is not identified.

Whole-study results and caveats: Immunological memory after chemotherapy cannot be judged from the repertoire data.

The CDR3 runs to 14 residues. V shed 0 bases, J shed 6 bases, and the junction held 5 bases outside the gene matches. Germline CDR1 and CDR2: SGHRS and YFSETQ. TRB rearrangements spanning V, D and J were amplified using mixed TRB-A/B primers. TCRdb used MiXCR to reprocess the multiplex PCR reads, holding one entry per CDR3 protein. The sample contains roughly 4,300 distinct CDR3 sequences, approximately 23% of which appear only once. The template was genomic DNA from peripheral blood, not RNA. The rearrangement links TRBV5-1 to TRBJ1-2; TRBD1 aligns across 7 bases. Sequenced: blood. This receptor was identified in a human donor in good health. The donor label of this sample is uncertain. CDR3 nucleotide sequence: TGCGCCAGCAGCTTGGACAGGGGAGCGGATGGCTACACCTTC. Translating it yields CASSLDRGADGYTF.